This is a list of T cell receptor beta chains from one sample in a study of blood T cell repertoires in COVID-19. Assay used: immunoSEQ multiplex PCR; TCRdb lists only in-frame clones, some missing. Among 200,000 to 300,000 clones listed, approximately 83% were seen once. The sequenced sample consisted of PBMCs or T cells enriched from blood (not recorded which). These receptors were taken from a woman between 35 and 50 years old with acute COVID-19. Both conserved end residues are part of each CDR3. Fields, in order: V gene, D gene, J gene, clone size, CDR3 DNA, CDR3 protein. D genes are given only for firm matches. Only some rows state a clone size, as once, few, many or a class for expanded clones.

TRBV6-5	TRBD2	TRBJ2-7	NA	TGTGCCAGCAGTTCCGATCGGGGGGGGTCGAGTGAGCAGTACTTC	CASSSDRGGSSEQYF
TRBV6-1	TRBD1	TRBJ1-2	NA	TGTGCCAGCAGTGAAGAGACAGGGAACTATGGCTACACCTTC	CASSEETGNYGYTF
TRBV5-1	TRBD2	TRBJ2-7	few	TGCGCCAGCAGCTTAGACATAGCGGGAGGGATCTCCTACGAGCAGTACTTC	CASSLDIAGGISYEQYF
TRBV18	TRBD2	TRBJ2-1	NA	TGTGCCAGCTCACCCCAAGCGGGAGGCCGGGGTTGGGATGAGCAGTTCTTC	CASSPQAGGRGWDEQFF
TRBV11-2	TRBD2	TRBJ2-5	once	TGTGCCAGCAGCCGGACTAGCGGTTCCCAGACCCAGTACTTC	CASSRTSGSQTQYF
TRBV7-6	NA	TRBJ2-1	NA	TGTGCCAGCAGCTCCCCCCTAGCGACAGTTCACAATGAGCAGTTCTTC	CASSSPLATVHNEQFF
TRBV7-3	TRBD2	TRBJ2-1	NA	TGTGCCAGCAGCCTAACTGGGGGGGAGGGCCTCTCCTACAATGAGCAGTTCTTC	CASSLTGGEGLSYNEQFF
TRBV9	TRBD1	TRBJ2-7	NA	TGTGCCAGCAGCGTGGGGGACAGACCTTCCTACGAGCAGTACTTC	CASSVGDRPSYEQYF
TRBV7-9	TRBD2	TRBJ2-2	NA	TGTGCCAGCAGCTTAATAGACCGACTAGCGGAGAACACCGGGGAGCTGTTTTTT	CASSLIDRLAENTGELFF
TRBV3-1/TRBV3-2	NA	TRBJ2-2	NA	TGTGCCAGCAGCCAAGAACTAGCTGCCGGGGAGCTGTTTTTT	CASSQELAAGELFF
TRBV19	NA	TRBJ2-1	NA	TGTGCCAGTAGTATGACTAGGGAAAATGAGCAGTTCTTC	CASSMTRENEQFF
TRBV2	NA	TRBJ1-3	NA	TGTGCCAGCATGATCAGGGGTGGAAACACCATATATTTT	CASMIRGGNTIYF
TRBV5-1	TRBD1	TRBJ1-3	NA	TGCGCCAGCAGCTGGACCGGGACAGGGGGAAACACCATATATTTT	CASSWTGTGGNTIYF
TRBV30	TRBD1	TRBJ1-6	NA	TGTGCCTGGGCAGACAGGGCTAATTCACCCCTCCACTTT	CAWADRANSPLHF
TRBV11-3	NA	TRBJ2-3	NA	TGTGCCAGCAGCTTAGATCGTCAGGGAATCCTACCAGATACGCAGTATTTT	CASSLDRQGILPDTQYF
TRBV18	TRBD1	TRBJ2-5	NA	TGTGCCAGCTCACCATTTATCATGGCAGGGGGCTTGAAGACCCAGTACTTC	CASSPFIMAGGLKTQYF
TRBV25-1	TRBD2	TRBJ2-3	once	TGTGCCAGCACCTCTGGGGGGGAGGCCGACACAGATACGCAGTATTTT	CASTSGGEADTDTQYF
TRBV11-2	TRBD1	TRBJ2-1	once	TGTGCCAGCAGCTCCAGGGGGACGGGTCCTGGCAATGAGCAGTTCTTC	CASSSRGTGPGNEQFF
TRBV19	TRBD2	TRBJ2-7	NA	TGTGCCAGTAGTATACTAGCGGGAGACGTTTACGAGCAGTACTTC	CASSILAGDVYEQYF
TRBV12-3/TRBV12-4	NA	TRBJ1-5	NA	TGTGCCAGCAGCCTCAAGACACAGCCCCAGCATTTT	CASSLKTQPQHF
TRBV6-5	TRBD2	TRBJ2-1	once	TGTGCCAGCAGTTTCCAGCGGGAGGGCCTTGTGAATGAGCAGTTCTTC	CASSFQREGLVNEQFF
TRBV5-1	TRBD1	TRBJ2-5	NA	TGCGCCAGCAGCCCCGGACAGGGGGGCCAGGAGACCCAGTACTTC	CASSPGQGGQETQYF
TRBV15	NA	TRBJ1-4	NA	TGTGCCACCAGCAGAGATCAGGGGTATGGTAATGAAAAACTGTTTTTT	CATSRDQGYGNEKLFF
TRBV9	TRBD2	TRBJ2-1	NA	TGTGCCAGCAGCGGGGGACTAGCGGATGGAAATGAGCAGTTCTTC	CASSGGLADGNEQFF
TRBV3-1/TRBV3-2	NA	TRBJ2-1	NA	TGTGCCAGCAGCCAAGTGGGGGGGAGGGACATCTACAATGAGCAGTTCTTC	CASSQVGGRDIYNEQFF
TRBV2	NA	TRBJ1-5	once	TGTGCCAGCAGTGAAGGGGGCGTAGTCCAGCATTTT	CASSEGGVVQHF
TRBV10-3	TRBD1	TRBJ1-5	NA	TGTGCCATCAGTGAGTCGAAGCAGGGGGACGGGTTGAGGACATATCAGCCCCAGCATTTT	CAISESKQGDGLRTYQPQHF
TRBV11-3	NA	TRBJ2-5	NA	TGTGCCAGCAGCCGCTACCCCGGGAGTCAAGAGACCCAGTACTTC	CASSRYPGSQETQYF